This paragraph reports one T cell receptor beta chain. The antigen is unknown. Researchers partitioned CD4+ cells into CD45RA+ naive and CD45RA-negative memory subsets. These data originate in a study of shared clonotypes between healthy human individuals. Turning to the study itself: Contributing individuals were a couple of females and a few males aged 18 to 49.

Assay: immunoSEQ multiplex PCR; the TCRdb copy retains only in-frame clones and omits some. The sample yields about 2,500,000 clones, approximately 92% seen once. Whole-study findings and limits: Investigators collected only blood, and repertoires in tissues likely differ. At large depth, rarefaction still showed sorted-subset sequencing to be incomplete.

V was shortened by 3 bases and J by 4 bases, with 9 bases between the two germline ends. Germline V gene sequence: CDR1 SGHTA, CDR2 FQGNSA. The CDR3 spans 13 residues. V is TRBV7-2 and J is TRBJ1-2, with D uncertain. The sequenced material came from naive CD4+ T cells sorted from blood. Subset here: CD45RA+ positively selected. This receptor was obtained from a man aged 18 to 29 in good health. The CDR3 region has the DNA TGTGCCAGCAGCTTCATGGGGTCCTATGGCTACACCTTC. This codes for CASSFMGSYGYTF.